The clone carrying this T cell receptor beta chain was observed a handful of times. The CDR3 sequence is 18 residues long. Trimming removed 3 bases at V and 2 bases at J, with 21 bases between. This entry belongs to a study of T-cell reconstitution after alpha-beta-depleted transplantation in children. This sample's TCRbeta library carried unique molecular identifier barcodes. In TCRdb, the PCR reads were re-called with MiXCR into one record per CDR3 protein. Altogether roughly 190,000 distinct CDR3 sequences are present, about 14% being singletons, with the ten largest covering roughly 13%. This receptor was identified in a human donor who donated a stem cell graft to a child with acute lymphoblastic leukemia. This sequence joins TRBV12-3 or TRBV12-4 and TRBJ2-3; D may be TRBD1 or TRBD2 (6 bases each). The material was PBMCs from the stem cell graft donor, obtained from the stem cell graft. The CDR3 sequence is CASSFLIRGTFTTDTQYF. The DNA for the CDR3 is TGTGCCAGCAGTTTTTTAATAAGGGGGACTTTCACCACAGATACGCAGTATTTT.